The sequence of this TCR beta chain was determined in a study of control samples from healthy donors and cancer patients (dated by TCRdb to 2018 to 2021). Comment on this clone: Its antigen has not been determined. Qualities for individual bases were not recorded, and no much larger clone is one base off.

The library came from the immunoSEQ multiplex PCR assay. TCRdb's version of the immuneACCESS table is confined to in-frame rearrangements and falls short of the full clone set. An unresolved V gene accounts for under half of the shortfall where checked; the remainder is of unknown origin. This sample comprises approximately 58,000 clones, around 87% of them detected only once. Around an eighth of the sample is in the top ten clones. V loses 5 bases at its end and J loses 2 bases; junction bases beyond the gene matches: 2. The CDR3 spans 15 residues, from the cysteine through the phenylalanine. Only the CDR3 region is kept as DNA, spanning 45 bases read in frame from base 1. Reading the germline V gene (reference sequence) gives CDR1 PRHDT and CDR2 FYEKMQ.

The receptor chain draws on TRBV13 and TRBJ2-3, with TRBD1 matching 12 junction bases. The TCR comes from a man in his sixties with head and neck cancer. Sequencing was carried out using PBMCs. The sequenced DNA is TGTGCCAGCAGCAGGGACAGGGGGCACACAGATACGCAGTATTTT. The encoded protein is CASSRDRGHTDTQYF.